One sample yielded the 27 T cell receptor beta chains listed below, sequenced in a study of blood T cells in healthy people across ages. The authors ran a second PCR of 7 to 11 cycles using a sample-barcoded 5' primer and a J-beta primer mix. TCRdb ran MiXCR on the 5' RACE reads and lists one entry per CDR3 protein. Of around 1,000,000 distinct CDR3 sequences in the sample, 20% to 25% are singletons; the top ten hold approximately 0.71%. The same data also contributed to another study, on T cells of mothers and their children.

The specimen was blood. Receptor source: a girl aged 2-10 years in good health.

The V gene is TRBV20-1, the J gene TRBJ2-7; D gene unclear. V shed 6 bases and J shed 0 bases, with 12 bases lying between them. The CDR3 extends over 13 amino acids. Per the germline V gene, CDR1 is DFQATT and CDR2 is SNEGSKA (reference sequence). CDR3 sequence: CSAPVFGSYEQYF. In DNA form, the CDR3 reads TGCAGTGCCCCAGTATTCGGCTCCTACGAGCAGTACTTC.

The table lists this clonotype with a few counts. This chain links TRBV28 with TRBJ1-2; D is uncertain. The CDR3 is made up of 14 amino acids. CDR1 is MDHEN, CDR2 SYDVKM, per germline. Trimming left V 3 bases short and J 6 bases short, with 14 bases between. This chain's CDR3 is CASSLGGMRDGYTF. In DNA form, the CDR3 reads TGTGCCAGCAGTTTGGGAGGGATGCGGGATGGCTACACCTTC.

This clonotype was observed a few times. The gene calls are TRBV6-6 and TRBJ1-1; TRBD1 is a possible D gene (6 bases). The germline gives CDR1 MNHNY, CDR2 SVGAGI (reference sequence). Trimming left V 6 bases short and J 4 bases short, with 9 bases between. This CDR3 spans 12 amino acids. CDR3 loop: CASSGQRTEAFF. For the CDR3, the DNA is TGTGCCAGCAGCGGACAGCGCACTGAAGCTTTCTTT.

This sequence joins TRBV20-1 and TRBJ1-2, with D possibly TRBD1 on 6 matching bases. Germline CDR1 DFQATT, CDR2 SNEGSKA (reference sequence). Trimming pared 0 bases from V and 7 bases from J, leaving 9 bases between. The CDR3 sequence is 12 residues long. The DNA for the CDR3 is TGCAGTGCTAGAGAAACAGGGCCTGGCTACACCTTC. It is translated as CSARETGPGYTF.

The chain has TRBV12-5 and TRBJ2-7, with a weak D call TRBD1 (6 bases). Trimming removed 4 bases at V and 4 bases at J, with 14 bases between. Germline assignment: CDR1 LGHNT and CDR2 FRNRAP. This CDR3 region has 14 residues. The DNA for the CDR3 is TGTGCTAGTGGTTGTCGTCAGGGGTCTTACGAGCAGTACTTC. Translated: CASGCRQGSYEQYF. The complete variable domain, with remaining parts taken from reference TRBV12-5 and TRBJ2-7, reads DARVTQTPRHKVTEMGQEVTMRCQPILGHNTVFWYRQTMMQGLELLAYFRNRAPLDDSGMPKDRFSAEMPDATLATLKIQPSEPRDSAVYFCASGCRQGSYEQYFGPGTRLTVT.

The table lists this clonotype with a few counts. This chain links TRBV29-1 with TRBJ2-5; 12 positions agree with TRBD2. The J call could be wrong; TRBJ2-1 is a better fit for the DNA end. CDR1 is SQVTM, CDR2 ANQGSEA, per germline. CDR3 length: 15 residues. CDR3 in amino acids: CSAPTRTSGVMEQFF. CDR3 nucleotide sequence: TGCAGCGCCCCGACCCGGACTAGCGGGGTAATGGAGCAGTTCTTC.

This chain joins TRBV29-1 and TRBJ1-4; 7 positions agree with TRBD1. The CDR3 length is 11 residues. The V segment lost 6 bases and the J segment 14 bases; nucleotides outside the gene matches: 9. Germline V gives CDR1 SQVTM, CDR2 ANQGSEA. In nucleotides, the CDR3 is TGCAGCGTCCGGGTCGGAGGGGGCCTGTTTTTT. As protein: CSVRVGGGLFF.

This clonotype was found a few times. This chain's CDR3 is CASSYAGAGLDNSPLHF. In nucleotides, the CDR3 is TGTGCCAGCAGTTACGCGGGGGCAGGGTTGGATAATTCACCCCTCCACTTT. The V gene is TRBV6-5, the J gene TRBJ1-6; D possibly corresponds to TRBD1 (6 bases). The CDR3 extends over 17 amino acids. CDR1 and CDR2 from the germline V gene are MNHEY and SVGAGI. Trimming took off 2 bases at V and 5 bases at J, with 16 bases between the two ends.

Worth noting for this clonotype: A much larger clone is a single base away; this may be a read error. The chain links TRBV7-9 to TRBJ2-7; tentatively, D is TRBD2 (5 bases). Trimming cost V 8 bases and J 7 bases, with 15 bases left between them. Per the germline V gene, CDR1 is SEHNR and CDR2 is FQNEAQ (reference sequence). The CDR3 contains 12 residues. The CDR3 sequence is CASGRADGEQYF. CDR3 bases: TGTGCCAGCGGGCGGGCCGATGGGGAGCAGTACTTC. Using reference TRBV7-9 and TRBJ2-7 for the parts outside the CDR3, the full variable domain is DTGVSQNPRHKITKRGQNVTFRCDPISEHNRLYWYRQTLGQGPEFLTYFQNEAQLEKSRLLSDRFSAERPKGSFSTLEIQRTEQGDSAMYLCASGRADGEQYFGPGTRLTVT.

The rearrangement links TRBV9 to TRBJ2-5; no clear D gene. Trimming removed 1 base from V and 2 bases from J, with 9 bases in between. CDR1 is SGDLS, CDR2 YYNGEE, per germline. The length of the CDR3 is 14 residues. The CDR3 loop is CASSVFPAQETQYF. The DNA of the CDR3 is TGTGCCAGCAGCGTATTCCCGGCGCAAGAGACCCAGTACTTC.

The J gene is TRBJ1-5, the V gene TRBV20-1, with TRBD1 matching 8 bases. Germline CDR1 DFQATT, CDR2 SNEGSKA (reference sequence). V lost 2 bases to trimming and J lost 0 bases; unmatched junction nucleotides: 12. The CDR3 extends over 18 amino acids. The CDR3 spells CSARRGTGGISSNQPQHF. The CDR3 nucleotides are TGCAGTGCTAGAAGGGGAACAGGGGGAATTTCTAGCAATCAGCCCCAGCATTTT.

This clonotype was seen a few times. Germline and junction disagree at one end, which may indicate a read error. J is TRBJ2-5 and V is TRBV12-3 or TRBV12-4; tentatively, D is TRBD1 (5 bases). Matching the DNA end better, TRBJ2-1 makes the J call doubtful. CDR3 length: 14 amino acids. The chain's CDR3 is CASTPKQGNNEQFF. CDR3 sequence (DNA): TGTGCCAGCACGCCAAAGCAGGGTAACAATGAACAGTTCTTC.

This clonotype has a single count. This chain uses TRBV7-9 with TRBJ2-1; either TRBD1 or TRBD2 may supply D (5 bases each). This CDR3 comprises 14 residues. With 4 bases removed from V and 9 bases from J, the gap between germline ends came to 16 bases. Per the germline V gene, CDR1 is SEHNR and CDR2 is FQNEAQ (reference sequence). The CDR3 sequence is CASSSVRVGVEQFF. The CDR3 bases are TGTGCCAGCAGCTCCGTAAGGGTGGGGGTTGAGCAGTTCTTC.

This clonotype came up a few times. The rearrangement uses TRBV9 and TRBJ2-5; unclear D gene. CDR1 SGDLS and CDR2 YYNGEE come from the germline V gene. The CDR3 is made up of 16 amino acids. Trimming pared 3 bases from V and 2 bases from J, leaving 17 bases between. Here the CDR3 reads CASSDPSGGPQETQYF. CDR3 coding DNA: TGTGCCAGCAGCGACCCTTCGGGCGGACCACAAGAGACCCAGTACTTC.

The chain joins TRBV20-1 to TRBJ2-6; D call uncertain. The germline V gene encodes CDR1 DFQATT and CDR2 SNEGSKA (reference sequence). The CDR3 covers 14 residues. With 5 bases removed from V and 0 bases from J, the gap between germline ends came to 8 bases. The CDR3 sequence: CSARLNSGANVLTF. For the CDR3, the DNA is TGCAGTGCTCGACTGAACTCTGGGGCCAACGTCCTGACTTTC.

This sequence joins TRBV7-9 and TRBJ2-5; TRBD1 agrees at 8 bases. Germline-derived CDR1 and CDR2 are SEHNR and FQNEAQ (reference sequence). V was pared by 6 bases and J by 7 bases, with 13 bases of the junction left unmatched. The CDR3 runs to 15 residues. The CDR3 sequence: CASRRSGGALATQYF. The CDR3 DNA reads TGTGCCAGCAGAAGGTCAGGGGGCGCGTTGGCGACCCAGTACTTC.

This clonotype was detected only a few times. The chain combines TRBV28 with TRBJ2-1, with a weak D call TRBD1 (5 bases). V shed 6 bases and J shed 7 bases, with 22 bases lying between them. The CDR3 spans 16 residues. Germline V CDR1 and CDR2: MDHEN, SYDVKM. CDR3 amino acids: CASSPRQGMISNEQFF. CDR3 in DNA: TGTGCCAGCAGCCCGAGGCAGGGAATGATTTCGAATGAGCAGTTCTTC.

This clonotype showed up just a few times. This chain links TRBV21-1 with TRBJ1-4. TRBV21-1 is shown as a pseudogene. CDR3 length: 12 residues. CDR3 protein: CASSKSWEKLFF. CDR3 coding DNA: TGTGCCAGCAGCAAATCTTGGGAAAAACTGTTTTTT.

The chain has TRBV20-1 and TRBJ2-7; D is ambiguous. The CDR3 totals 13 residues. V lost 5 bases to trimming and J lost 4 bases, with 15 bases between them. Per the germline V gene, CDR1 is DFQATT and CDR2 is SNEGSKA (reference sequence). The CDR3 here is CSAQSSFYYEQYF. DNA of the CDR3: TGCAGTGCTCAGAGTTCCTTCTATTACGAGCAGTACTTC.

This clonotype was found a few times. The chain is built from TRBV29-1 and TRBJ1-2, with 7 positions matching TRBD1. The CDR3 runs 13 residues. V trimming: 3 bases; J trimming: 4 bases; junction bases outside the gene matches: 5. Looked up from germline, CDR1 is SQVTM and CDR2 is ANQGSEA. The chain's CDR3 is CSVDGGGVYGYTF. Written as DNA, the CDR3 is TGCAGCGTTGATGGAGGGGGCGTCTATGGCTACACCTTC.

This clonotype was observed once. The chain links TRBV28 to TRBJ2-7; TRBD1 or TRBD2 may be the D gene (5 bases each). CDR1 is MDHEN and CDR2 is SYDVKM in the germline V gene. V was shortened by 6 bases and J by 2 bases, with 8 bases between the two germline ends. The CDR3 totals 12 residues. The CDR3 DNA sequence: TGTGCCAGCAGCGGGGACGCCTACGAGCAGTACTTC. This encodes CASSGDAYEQYF.

The table lists this clonotype with a few counts. This chain links TRBV29-1 with TRBJ1-1, with D possibly matching TRBD1 (5 bases). CDR3 length: 11 amino acids. Germline V gene data show CDR1 as SQVTM and CDR2 as ANQGSEA. V lost 3 bases and J 8 bases, leaving 10 bases between the germline ends. In nucleotides, the CDR3 is TGCAGCGTTGAGTGGGGGAACGAAGCTTTCTTT. Its protein is CSVEWGNEAFF.

In this sample, this clonotype turned up a few times. V usage is TRBV2 and J usage is TRBJ1-5, with 8 bases aligning to TRBD1. V was pared by 8 bases and J by 7 bases, with 13 bases of the junction left unmatched. Looked up from germline, CDR1 is SNHLY and CDR2 is FYNNEI. This CDR3 region has 15 residues. The CDR3 nucleotides are TGTGCCAGCCTGGGGACAGGAAGTATCGTGCAGCCCCAGCATTTT. Translation gives CASLGTGSIVQPQHF.

This clonotype has only a few counts. The V and J genes are TRBV5-1 and TRBJ2-5, with 10 bases that match TRBD1. This CDR3 is 15 amino acids long. Per the germline V gene, CDR1 is SGHRS and CDR2 is YFSETQ. Trimming removed 3 bases from V and 4 bases from J; junction bases left unmatched: 6. Here the CDR3 reads CASSSDRGGGETQYF. DNA of the CDR3: TGCGCCAGCAGCTCGGACAGGGGGGGAGGAGAGACCCAGTACTTC.

The V gene is TRBV5-1, the J gene TRBJ2-1; 11 bases are a match to TRBD2. The CDR3 extends over 17 amino acids. CDR1 and CDR2 from the germline V gene are SGHRS and YFSETQ. After removal of 1 base from V and 5 bases from J, the junction contained 8 bases not matched to a gene. The chain's CDR3 is CASSLNPGTSGDNEQFF. In DNA, the CDR3 is TGCGCCAGCAGCTTGAATCCTGGGACTAGCGGTGACAATGAGCAGTTCTTC. The variable domain in full, with the rest retrieved from reference TRBV5-1 and TRBJ2-1, is KAGVTQTPRYLIKTRGQQVTLSCSPISGHRSVSWYQQTPGQGLQFLFEYFSETQRNKGNFPGRFSGRQFSNSRSEMNVSTLELGDSALYLCASSLNPGTSGDNEQFFGPGTRLTVL.

This clonotype was detected only a few times. The V gene is TRBV6-1, the J gene TRBJ1-5; D uncertain. The CDR3 is 13 amino acids. Germline V gene lookup returns CDR1 MNHNS and CDR2 SASEGT. Trimming pared 6 bases from V and 5 bases from J, leaving 11 bases between. The CDR3 DNA reads as TGTGCCAGCAGCCGGCCTACTGATCAGCCCCAGCATTTT. It codes for CASSRPTDQPQHF.

There are a few counts of this clonotype. J is TRBJ2-5 and V is TRBV20-1; a weak D match, TRBD1 (6 bases). V lost 5 bases and J lost 3, with 13 bases in between. CDR1 is DFQATT, CDR2 SNEGSKA, per germline (reference sequence). This CDR3 has 13 residues. CDR3 region: CSAPGDTKETQYF. CDR3 bases: TGCAGTGCTCCAGGGGACACTAAAGAGACCCAGTACTTC.